This TCR beta chain originates from a study of technical replicates of blood from several donors. V shed 1 base and J 3 bases; nucleotides not matched to a gene: 1. Germline CDR1 SGHNT, CDR2 YYREEE (reference sequence). This CDR3 is 14 amino acids long. Generated by immunoSEQ multiplex PCR, the TCRdb table keeps only in-frame clones and is missing some. The repertoire holds tens of thousands of clones, about 96% seen once, with less than 0.25% in the top ten. Source material: T cells isolated from PBMCs. This TCR derives from a human donor in good health. The chain carries TRBV5-4 and TRBJ2-5; 9 bases fit TRBD1. The CDR3: CASSLWTGEETQYF. For the CDR3, the DNA is TGTGCCAGCAGCTTGTGGACAGGGGAAGAGACCCAGTACTTC.